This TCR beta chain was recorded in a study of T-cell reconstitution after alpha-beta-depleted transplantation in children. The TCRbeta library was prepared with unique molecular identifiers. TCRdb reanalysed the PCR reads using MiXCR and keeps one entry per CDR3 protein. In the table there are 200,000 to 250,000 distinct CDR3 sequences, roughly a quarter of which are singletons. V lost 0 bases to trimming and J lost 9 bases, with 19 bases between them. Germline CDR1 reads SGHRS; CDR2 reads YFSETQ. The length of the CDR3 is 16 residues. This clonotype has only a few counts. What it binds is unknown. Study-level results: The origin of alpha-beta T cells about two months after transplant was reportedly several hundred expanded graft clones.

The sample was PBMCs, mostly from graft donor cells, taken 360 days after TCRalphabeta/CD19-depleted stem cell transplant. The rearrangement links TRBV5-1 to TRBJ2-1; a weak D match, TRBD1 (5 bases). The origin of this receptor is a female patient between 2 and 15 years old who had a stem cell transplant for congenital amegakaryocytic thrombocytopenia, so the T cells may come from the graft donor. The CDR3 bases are TGCGCCAGCAGCTTGGTGGCAGGAAAGTATCAGGGTGAGCAGTTCTTC. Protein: CASSLVAGKYQGEQFF.